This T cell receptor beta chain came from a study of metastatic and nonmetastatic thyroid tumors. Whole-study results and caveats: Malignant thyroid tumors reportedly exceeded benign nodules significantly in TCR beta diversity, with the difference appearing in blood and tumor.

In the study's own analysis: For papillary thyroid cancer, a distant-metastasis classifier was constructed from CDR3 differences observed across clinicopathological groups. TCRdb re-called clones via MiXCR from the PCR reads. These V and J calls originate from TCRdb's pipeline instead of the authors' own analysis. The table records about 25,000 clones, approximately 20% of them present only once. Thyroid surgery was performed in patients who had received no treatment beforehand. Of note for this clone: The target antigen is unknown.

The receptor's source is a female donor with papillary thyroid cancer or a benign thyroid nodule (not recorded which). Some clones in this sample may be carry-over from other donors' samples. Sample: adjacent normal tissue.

The CDR3: CASSPRTDTVGTDTQYF. In nucleotides, the CDR3 is TGTGCCAGCAGTCCTCGGACGGACACCGTCGGCACAGATACGCAGTATTTT. This chain uses TRBV28 with TRBJ2-3; TRBD1 is a possible D gene (5 bases). CDR3 length: 17 amino acids. Germline V lookup: CDR1 MDHEN, CDR2 SYDVKM. Trimming took 5 bases from V and 1 from J, leaving 19 bases between them. The complete variable domain, with remaining parts taken from reference TRBV28 and TRBJ2-3, reads DVKVTQSSRYLVKRTGEKVFLECVQDMDHENMFWYRQDPGLGLRLIYFSYDVKMKEKGDIPEGYSVSREKKERFSLILESASTNQTSMYLCASSPRTDTVGTDTQYFGPGTRLTVL.